One TCR beta chain is described in this entry. There are 14 residues in the CDR3. The V segment lost 3 bases and the J segment 7 bases; nucleotides outside the gene matches: 6. Germline V lookup: CDR1 SGDLS, CDR2 YYNGEE. The record originates from a study of blood T cell repertoires in COVID-19. Some clones are missing from TCRdb's copy, which holds only in-frame ones; the method was immunoSEQ multiplex PCR. The sample lists about 110,000 clones, about nine tenths seen once, with over 2% in the top ten. Sequenced material: peripheral blood. This chain uses TRBV9 with TRBJ2-1; 8 nucleotides match TRBD2. The TCR was taken from a human donor in a cohort sampled during active COVID-19. The CDR3 reads CASSAGGGMNEQFF. The DNA of the CDR3 is TGTGCCAGCAGCGCGGGAGGGGGAATGAATGAGCAGTTCTTC.